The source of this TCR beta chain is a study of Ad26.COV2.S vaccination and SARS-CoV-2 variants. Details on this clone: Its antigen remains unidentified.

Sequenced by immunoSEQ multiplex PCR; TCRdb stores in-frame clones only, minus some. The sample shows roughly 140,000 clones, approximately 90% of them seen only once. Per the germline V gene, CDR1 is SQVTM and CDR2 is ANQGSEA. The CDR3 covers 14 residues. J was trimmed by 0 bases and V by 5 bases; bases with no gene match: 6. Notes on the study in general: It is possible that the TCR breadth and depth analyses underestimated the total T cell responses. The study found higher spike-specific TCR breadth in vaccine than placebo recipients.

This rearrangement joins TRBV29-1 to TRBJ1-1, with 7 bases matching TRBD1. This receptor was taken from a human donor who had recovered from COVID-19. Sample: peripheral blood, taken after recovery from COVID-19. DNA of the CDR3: TGCAGCGTTACCCCGGGACAGCTGAACACTGAAGCTTTCTTT. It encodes CSVTPGQLNTEAFF. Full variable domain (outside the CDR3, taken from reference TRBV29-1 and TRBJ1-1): SAVISQKPSRDICQRGTSLTIQCQVDSQVTMMFWYRQQPGQSLTLIATANQGSEATYESGFVIDKFPISRPNLTFSTLTVSNMSPEDSSIYLCSVTPGQLNTEAFFGQGTRLTVV.